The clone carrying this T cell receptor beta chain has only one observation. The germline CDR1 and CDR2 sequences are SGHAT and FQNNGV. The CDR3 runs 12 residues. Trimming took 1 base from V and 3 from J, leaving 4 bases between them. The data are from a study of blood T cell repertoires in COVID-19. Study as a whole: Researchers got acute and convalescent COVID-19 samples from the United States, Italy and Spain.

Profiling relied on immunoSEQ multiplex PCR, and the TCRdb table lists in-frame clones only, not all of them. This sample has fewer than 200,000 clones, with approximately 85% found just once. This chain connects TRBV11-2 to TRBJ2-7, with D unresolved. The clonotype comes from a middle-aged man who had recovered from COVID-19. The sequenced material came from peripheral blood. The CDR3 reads CASSLGHYEQYF. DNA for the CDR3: TGTGCCAGCAGCTTAGGTCACTACGAGCAGTACTTC. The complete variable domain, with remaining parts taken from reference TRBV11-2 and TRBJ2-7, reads EAGVAQSPRYKIIEKRQSVAFWCNPISGHATLYWYQQILGQGPKLLIQFQNNGVVDDSQLPKDRFSAERLKGVDSTLKIQPAKLEDSAVYLCASSLGHYEQYFGPGTRLTVT.